Listed here are 2 T cell receptor beta chains from one sample, sequenced in a study of CD8+ T cells in alopecia areata. Reverse transcribed after extraction, RNA yielded cDNA as the sequencing template. The protocol was immunoSEQ multiplex PCR, while the TCRdb copy is restricted to in-frame clones and leaves out a portion. The sample shows approximately 140,000 clones, around 50% of them seen only once. Sample: CD4+ T cells sorted from blood. The receptors stem from a human donor with alopecia areata.

This CDR3 is CSVDRGGYEQYF. In DNA, the CDR3 is TGCAGCGTTGACAGGGGGGGCTACGAGCAGTACTTC. The chain joins TRBV29-1 to TRBJ2-7; the D gene could be TRBD1 or TRBD2 (7 bases each). The CDR3 extends over 12 amino acids. Germline V gene sequence: CDR1 SQVTM, CDR2 ANQGSEA. V shed 3 bases and J shed 3 bases, with 9 bases lying between them.

The J gene is TRBJ1-5, the V gene TRBV15; TRBD1 matches 10 bases. The CDR3 totals 15 residues. With V trimmed by 5 bases and J by 4 bases, 5 bases remained unmatched. Germline V lookup: CDR1 LNHNV, CDR2 YYDKDF (reference sequence). This CDR3 is CATSLDRGRNQPQHF. The CDR3, as DNA: TGTGCCACCAGCCTTGACAGGGGGCGAAATCAGCCCCAGCATTTT.